The clone carrying this TCR beta chain was seen a handful of times. Its specificity is not known. If no ophthalmopathy progression occurred within 18 months, Graves' hyperthyroidism was stable. Unmatched junction bases numbered 4, after V lost 5 bases and J lost 0 bases. This CDR3 has 15 residues. Germline CDR1 is SGHRS and CDR2 is YFSETQ. The data were obtained in a study of T cells in Graves' hyperthyroidism and ophthalmopathy. The wider study: The initial diagnosis was the point when peripheral blood was collected, ahead of any treatment. Study-level points and caveats: A median about 7 months before onset, the model predicted ophthalmopathy. Blood samples included most of the expanded thyroid clonotypes exceeding 0.001.

Amplification of TCR beta CDR3 regions was performed using RNA transcripts as template. The TCR CDR3 was amplified in a first-round RT-PCR using the HTBI primer set. From the multiplex PCR reads, TCRdb called clonotypes with MiXCR, one entry per CDR3 protein. The sample has a few hundred thousand distinct CDR3 sequences; 14% are singletons. This receptor was obtained from a woman aged 40-49 years with Graves' hyperthyroidism. The rearrangement joins TRBV5-1 to TRBJ1-4, with TRBD1 matching 7 bases. Sequenced: blood. The CDR3 DNA reads TGCGCCAGCAGTGGGACAGCAGCAACTAATGAAAAACTGTTTTTT. Protein product: CASSGTAATNEKLFF.